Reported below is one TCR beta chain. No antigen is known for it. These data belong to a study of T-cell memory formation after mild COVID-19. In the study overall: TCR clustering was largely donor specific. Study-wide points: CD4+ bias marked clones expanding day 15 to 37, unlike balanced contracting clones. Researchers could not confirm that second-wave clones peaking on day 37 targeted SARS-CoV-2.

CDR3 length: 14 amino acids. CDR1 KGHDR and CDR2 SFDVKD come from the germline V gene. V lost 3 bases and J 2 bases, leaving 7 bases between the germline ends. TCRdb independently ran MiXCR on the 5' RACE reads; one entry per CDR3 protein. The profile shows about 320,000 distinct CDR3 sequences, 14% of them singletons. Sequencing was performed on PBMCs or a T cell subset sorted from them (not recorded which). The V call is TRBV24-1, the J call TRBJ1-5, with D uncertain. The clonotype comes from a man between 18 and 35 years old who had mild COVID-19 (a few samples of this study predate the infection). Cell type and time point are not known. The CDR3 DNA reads TGTGCCACCAGTGATAGCAGTGGCAATCAGCCCCAGCATTTT. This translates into CATSDSSGNQPQHF.